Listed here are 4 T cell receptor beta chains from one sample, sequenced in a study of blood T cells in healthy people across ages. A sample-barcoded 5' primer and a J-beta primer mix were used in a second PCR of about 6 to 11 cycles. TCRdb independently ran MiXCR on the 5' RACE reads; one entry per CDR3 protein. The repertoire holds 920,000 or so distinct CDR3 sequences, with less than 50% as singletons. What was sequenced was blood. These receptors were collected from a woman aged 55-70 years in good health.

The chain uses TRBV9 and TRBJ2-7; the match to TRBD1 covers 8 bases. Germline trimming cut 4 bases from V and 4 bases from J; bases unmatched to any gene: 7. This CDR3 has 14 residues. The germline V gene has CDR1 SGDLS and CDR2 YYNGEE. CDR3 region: CASSTGQGRYEQYF. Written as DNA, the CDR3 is TGTGCCAGCAGCACTGGACAGGGCCGTTACGAGCAGTACTTC.

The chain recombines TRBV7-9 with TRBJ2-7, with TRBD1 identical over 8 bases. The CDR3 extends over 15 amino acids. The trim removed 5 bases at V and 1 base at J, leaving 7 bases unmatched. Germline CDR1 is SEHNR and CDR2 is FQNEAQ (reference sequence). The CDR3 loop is CASSPMGQESYEQYF. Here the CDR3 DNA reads TGTGCCAGCAGCCCCATGGGACAGGAATCCTACGAGCAGTACTTC.

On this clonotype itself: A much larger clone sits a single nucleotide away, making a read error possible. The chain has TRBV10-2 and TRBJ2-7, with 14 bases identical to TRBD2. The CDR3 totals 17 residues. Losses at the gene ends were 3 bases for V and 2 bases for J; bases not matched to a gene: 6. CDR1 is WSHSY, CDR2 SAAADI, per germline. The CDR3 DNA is TGCGCCAGCAGTGAACCCCGACTAGCGGGAGGGCCCTACGAGCAGTACTTC. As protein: CASSEPRLAGGPYEQYF.

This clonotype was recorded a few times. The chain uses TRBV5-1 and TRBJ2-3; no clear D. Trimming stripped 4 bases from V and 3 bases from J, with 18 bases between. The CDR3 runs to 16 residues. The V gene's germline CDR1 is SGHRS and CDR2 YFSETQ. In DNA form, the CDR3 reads TGCGCCAGCAGCCCCGAGGAGCGTCAGAGGACAGATACGCAGTATTTT. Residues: CASSPEERQRTDTQYF.